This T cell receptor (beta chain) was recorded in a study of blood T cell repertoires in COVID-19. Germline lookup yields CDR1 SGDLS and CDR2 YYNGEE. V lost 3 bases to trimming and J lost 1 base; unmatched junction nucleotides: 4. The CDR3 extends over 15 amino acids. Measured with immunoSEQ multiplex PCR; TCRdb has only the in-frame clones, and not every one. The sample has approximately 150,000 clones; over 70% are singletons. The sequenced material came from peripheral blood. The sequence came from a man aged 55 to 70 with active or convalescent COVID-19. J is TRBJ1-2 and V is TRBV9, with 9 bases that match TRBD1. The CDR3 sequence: CASSGGTGFNYGYTF. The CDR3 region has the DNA TGTGCCAGCAGCGGGGGGACAGGGTTTAACTATGGCTACACCTTC.